This TCR beta chain was sequenced in a study of control samples from healthy donors and cancer patients (dated by TCRdb to 2018 to 2020). About this clone itself: The antigen this receptor binds is unknown. No clone much larger than this one lies a single base away; base qualities are absent.

Relative to germline, V is 2 bases shorter and J is 3 bases shorter, with 11 bases between their ends. CDR1 and CDR2, per the germline V gene, are MNHNS and SASEGT. Inclusive of the bounding cysteine and phenylalanine, the CDR3 is 15 residues long. The sequence is cut down to CDR3 DNA, 45 bases in frame from base 1. Libraries were constructed by the immunoSEQ multiplex PCR assay. Here the immuneACCESS table is served through TCRdb, limited to in-frame sequences with V and J called. Missing clones are a known gap in these copies; in checked studies unresolved V genes cover under half, and the rest lacks a known reason. The sample table records roughly 130,000 clones; more than 80% of these occur just once. The ten largest clones capture almost 2.5% of the sample.

The specimen sequenced was blood. The clonotype was recovered from a man aged 18 to 29 in good health. This receptor chain uses TRBV6-1 and TRBJ2-1; possibly the D gene is TRBD1, per 5 matching bases. In nucleotide form, the sequence is TGTGCCAGCAGTGAAATTAAGGGGAACTACAATGAGCAGTTCTTC. This gives the protein CASSEIKGNYNEQFF.